This TCR beta chain is drawn from a study of neoadjuvant anti-PD-1 for oral cavity cancer. Germline lookup yields CDR1 MRHNA and CDR2 SNTAGT. The CDR3 totals 15 residues. The trim removed 2 bases at V and 3 bases at J, leaving 3 bases unmatched. Sequencing was performed with immunoSEQ multiplex PCR; in TCRdb, only in-frame clones are kept and a portion is missing. The table records around 60,000 clones, more than 65% of them present only once. Comment on this clone: What it binds is unknown.

Findings and caveats of the study: Treg/Th17 ratio rose with pretreatment blood and fell with post-treatment tumor TCRbeta clonality. TCR analyses covered only a few patients per response group.

The clonotype comes from a person aged 40 to 85 with oral cavity squamous cell carcinoma. The source material was PBMCs, sampled before nivolumab (anti-PD-1) treatment. V is TRBV6-4 and J is TRBJ2-1, with 8 bases matching TRBD2. The CDR3 DNA reads TGTGCCAGCAGTGACGCGACTAGCGACTACAATGAGCAGTTCTTC. Encoded protein: CASSDATSDYNEQFF.